The entry below gives a single T cell receptor (beta chain) sequence along with its context. RNA amounts of roughly 0.45 to 1 ug underwent reverse transcription with random hexamers. TCRdb independently ran MiXCR on the immunoSEQ multiplex PCR reads; one entry per CDR3 protein. The data contain about 190,000 distinct CDR3 sequences, roughly 96% of them singletons. This entry is derived from a study of CD8 T cells in Susac syndrome. Germline CDR1 LGHNA, CDR2 YSLEER. This CDR3 comprises 13 residues. Trimming pared 0 bases from V and 12 bases from J, leaving 12 bases between. CD8+ and CD4+ blood T cells underwent TCR beta sequencing. Controls were drawn from healthy donors and were matched for age and sex.

Input material: CD4+ T cells from PBMCs. This receptor was taken from a human donor in good health. The chain joins TRBV4-3 to TRBJ1-5; D unclear. CDR3 amino acids: CASSQDSGDIQHF. CDR3 in DNA: TGCGCCAGCAGCCAAGACTCGGGAGACATCCAGCATTTT.